These T cell receptor beta chains were read from a single sample in a study of blood T cell repertoires in COVID-19. TCRdb's table, derived via immunoSEQ multiplex PCR, lists solely in-frame clones and lacks some. Of about 250,000 clones listed, 70% to 90% are singletons. The sequenced material came from peripheral blood. These receptors came from a woman aged 35 to 49 who had recovered from COVID-19. Each CDR3 is given with its conserved first and last residue.

j_gene	v_gene	CDR3aa
TRBJ1-1	TRBV4-1	CASSLTTGNTEAFF
TRBJ2-7	TRBV4-2	CASSPMTSGVSYEQYF
TRBJ1-2	TRBV2	CASSLGARALTF
TRBJ2-1	TRBV7-9	CASSPASGNRFEQFF
TRBJ2-1	TRBV19	CASTPSGRGGYNEQFF
TRBJ2-3	TRBV5-1	CASISRDTQYF
TRBJ2-1	TRBV6-4	CASSEEGGGTYNEQFF
TRBJ2-3	TRBV27	CASSWGQNTDTQYF
TRBJ2-1	TRBV6-1	CASSAGLAGGPYNEQFF
TRBJ2-1	TRBV27	CASSNGVGGRGNEQFF
TRBJ1-5	TRBV25-1	CASSIEGQGARGNQPQHF
TRBJ2-2	TRBV11-3	CASSSLQGEGTGELFF
TRBJ2-1	TRBV4-3	CASSQVLAGGSNNEQFF
TRBJ1-6	TRBV6-5	CASKRRGDSPLHF
TRBJ1-4	TRBV4-2	CASSQDWTGEKLFF
TRBJ2-7	TRBV25-1	CASSLGLAVFYEQYF
TRBJ2-1	TRBV5-1	CASSLGETGSNEQFF
TRBJ2-7	TRBV28	CASSIQSSTYEQYF
TRBJ1-6	TRBV11-1	CASSLREGTPLHF
TRBJ2-7	TRBV12-3/TRBV12-4	CASKRLSSYEQYF
TRBJ2-3	TRBV19	CASSIETSGGFTSTDTQYF
TRBJ2-2	TRBV7-9	CASNSDSYTGELFF
TRBJ2-5	TRBV24-1	CATSDPVAGDQETQYF
TRBJ2-2	TRBV7-6	CASSNPRGGGPGELFF
TRBJ2-7	TRBV6-2/TRBV6-3	CASSYILGQGAYEQYF
TRBJ2-1	TRBV6-4	CASSEVAGEGNEQFF
TRBJ1-5	TRBV7-9	CASSLTGEPQHF
TRBJ2-1	TRBV6-5	CASSTTGRTYNEQFF
TRBJ2-7	TRBV27	CASRTQGAGSEQYF
TRBJ2-2	TRBV28	CASSLEVLGTGELFF
TRBJ1-2	TRBV30	CAWRGPGGNYGYTF
TRBJ1-3	TRBV27	CASSSRGSGNTIYF
TRBJ1-5	TRBV2	CASSEREGNSNQPQHF
TRBJ1-6	TRBV7-3	CASSSGGTGASPLHF
TRBJ1-2	TRBV6-5	CASSPGEGYTF
TRBJ2-1	TRBV7-3	CASSLWYSGDYNEQFF
TRBJ2-2	TRBV7-2	CASSATSGGRTGELFF
TRBJ1-2	TRBV12-3/TRBV12-4	CASSLTGGVGYTF
TRBJ1-4	TRBV7-6	CASSLGFSATNEKLFF
TRBJ1-2	TRBV7-9	CASSLASSGADGYTF
TRBJ2-1	TRBV28	CASSSPMGLAGSSRDEQFF
TRBJ2-1	TRBV21-1	CASSTLEGAYEQFF
TRBJ2-5	TRBV27	CASSPGSGRGETQYF
TRBJ2-3	TRBV7-8	CASSLGPLAITDTQYF
TRBJ1-3	TRBV15	CATSRDNFGSGNTIYF
TRBJ1-2	TRBV6-5	CASSYRGGGYTF
TRBJ2-2	TRBV6-5	CASSYRLRGTGELFF
TRBJ2-3	TRBV15	CATSWTSGSTDTQYF
TRBJ1-3	TRBV4-1	CASSQSMAGVGNTIYF
TRBJ2-5	TRBV7-8	CASSLVAVQETQYF
TRBJ2-7	TRBV9	CASSVESGSHYEQYF
TRBJ1-2	TRBV6-5	CASSYSTRRGYTF
TRBJ2-1	TRBV29-1	CSVVLAGVAGSYNEQFF
TRBJ1-1	TRBV5-6	CASSFRTGGNTEAFF
TRBJ2-1	TRBV6-2/TRBV6-3	CASSYGSSGGVEQFF
TRBJ2-3	TRBV19	CASSIQGAGDTQYF
TRBJ1-2	TRBV9	CASSVDSFGYTF
TRBJ2-7	TRBV11-3	CASSLRGTSYEQYF
TRBJ2-7	TRBV6-5	CASSYLPTSSDEQYF
TRBJ1-2	TRBV12-3/TRBV12-4	CASSRDDYGYTF